Given below is one T cell receptor beta chain in context. No antigen is known for it. This record comes from a study of cytomegalovirus exposure and HLA in healthy donors. At the level of the study: Clustering assigned over 70% of the approximately 430 genotyped donors to the Caucasian-associated ancestry cluster. Whole-study findings and limits: Some highly shared sequence variants likely arose as a pipeline artifact. Analysis performed later showed TCR beta chains linked to HLA being more clonally expanded than equally common others. Reported results showed that the classifier diagnosed cytomegalovirus status with high specificity and sensitivity.

Use of 60 Vbeta and 13 Jbeta primers characterized the PCR. The protocol was immunoSEQ multiplex PCR, while the TCRdb copy is restricted to in-frame clones and leaves out a portion. The repertoire holds 110,000 or so clones, with roughly 79% as singletons. Germline V CDR1 and CDR2: LNHDA, SQIVND (reference sequence). Deletions cut 5 bases from V and 0 bases from J, with 12 bases between. This CDR3 has 15 amino acids. Sequenced sample: PBMCs. This clonotype was sampled from a woman under 40 in good health and CMV-seronegative. This chain joins TRBV19 and TRBJ2-3; D is possibly TRBD2 (6 bases). The CDR3 spells CASSGRRRSTDTQYF. In nucleotides, the CDR3 is TGTGCCAGTAGTGGGAGGCGGCGAAGCACAGATACGCAGTATTTT.